The rows below give T cell receptor beta chains drawn from one sample of a study of cytomegalovirus exposure and HLA in healthy donors. The repertoire was sequenced with immunoSEQ multiplex PCR; TCRdb's copy has only in-frame clones and lacks some. The profile shows some 54,000 clones, around 81% of them singletons. The sample consisted of PBMCs. The origin of the receptors is a male donor in good health and CMV-seronegative. Both conserved end residues are part of each CDR3. D genes are given only for firm matches. Clone size is not always given. Where it is, it says once, few, many or a class for expanded clones.

D,size,V,J,CDR3,DNA
-,-,TRBV4-1,TRBJ1-5,CASSQEKQGNQPQHF,TGCGCCAGCAGCCAGGAGAAACAGGGCAATCAGCCCCAGCATTTT
TRBD2,few,TRBV5-4,TRBJ2-1,CASSLPSGGSEQFF,TGTGCCAGCAGCTTGCCTAGCGGGGGAAGCGAGCAGTTCTTC
-,-,TRBV5-1,TRBJ2-7,CASSLASRNYPYEQYF,TGCGCCAGCAGCTTGGCGAGCAGGAATTACCCCTACGAGCAGTACTTC
TRBD1,-,TRBV27,TRBJ2-7,CASSRTGLPQSSYEQYF,TGTGCCAGCAGTCGGACAGGGTTACCCCAAAGCTCCTACGAGCAGTACTTC
TRBD1,-,TRBV5-1,TRBJ1-5,CASSLRTGGDQPQHF,TGCGCCAGCAGCTTGAGGACAGGGGGCGATCAGCCCCAGCATTTT
TRBD1,once,TRBV6-5,TRBJ2-7,CASSPGTGRYEQYF,TGTGCCAGCAGTCCCGGGACAGGCCGTTACGAGCAGTACTTC
TRBD1,once,TRBV14,TRBJ1-2,CASSQGKTGMKKSWLEGSAGYTF,TGTGCCAGCAGCCAAGGAAAGACAGGGATGAAAAAGTCTTGGCTCGAGGGTTCCGCGGGCTACACCTTC
-,few,TRBV7-3,TRBJ2-6,CASSPSPRLLSGANVLTF,TGTGCCAGCAGCCCCTCGCCTCGACTTCTCTCTGGGGCCAACGTCCTGACTTTC
TRBD2,-,TRBV9,TRBJ2-7,CASSVGAGGGGEQYF,TGTGCCAGCAGCGTAGGAGCGGGGGGAGGGGGAGAGCAGTACTTC
-,-,TRBV4-1,TRBJ1-3,CASSQDRVARESGNTIYF,TGCGCCAGCAGCCAAGATCGGGTCGCTCGGGAATCTGGAAACACCATATATTTT
-,-,TRBV4-3,TRBJ2-5,CASSQEKGEETQYF,TGCGCCAGCAGCCAAGAGAAGGGGGAAGAGACCCAGTACTTC
-,-,TRBV4-2,TRBJ2-3,CASSQDGLEGTDTQYF,TGTGCCAGCAGCCAAGACGGCCTGGAGGGAACAGATACGCAGTATTTT
-,-,TRBV19,TRBJ1-6,CASSQGLNSPLHF,TGTGCCAGTAGCCAGGGTCTAAATTCACCCCTCCACTTT
-,few,TRBV7-2,TRBJ1-3,CASSLNSRSGNTIYF,TGTGCCAGCAGCTTAAACAGCCGCTCTGGAAACACCATATATTTT
TRBD2,-,TRBV14,TRBJ2-1,CASSQMGLADNEQFF,TGTGCCAGCAGCCAAATGGGACTAGCGGACAATGAGCAGTTCTTC
-,-,TRBV19,TRBJ1-3,CASSMMWERPGNTIYF,TGTGCCAGTAGTATGATGTGGGAGCGGCCTGGAAACACCATATATTTT